This T cell receptor beta chain came from a study of blood T cell repertoires in COVID-19. As handled by the study authors: Cell counts per sample came from amplifying reference gene primers. Data came from immunoSEQ multiplex PCR; TCRdb stores just in-frame clones and leaves some out. That table supplies the V and J calls and clone size; D and trimming were determined from the DNA. The sample gives 200,000 or so clones, approximately 80% of which show up once; 6.9% is in the top ten. The CDR3 totals 14 residues. The V and J ends lost 4 bases and 2 bases respectively, with 10 bases between them. Germline V gene sequence: CDR1 LGHNA, CDR2 YSLEER.

This rearrangement joins TRBV4-3 to TRBJ2-3; D uncertain. The receptor's source is a human donor with acute or convalescent COVID-19. The donor label of this sample is uncertain. Sequencing was performed on peripheral blood. DNA for the CDR3: TGCGCCAGCAGCCTTGGGCAATCCACAGATACGCAGTATTTT. Protein sequence: CASSLGQSTDTQYF.